This is a list of T cell receptor beta chains from one sample in a study of T cell repertoires in cytomegalovirus infection. TCRdb itself ran the reads through MiXCR, one entry per CDR3 protein. The sample comprises 250,000 or so distinct CDR3 sequences, roughly an eighth of which are singletons, and 1.5% to 2% rests with the top ten. The sample consisted of PBMCs. The receptors here all came from a human donor in good health (CMV status not recorded). Some clones in this sample may be carry-over from other donors' samples. Each CDR3 is given with its conserved first and last residue. Each record gives: clone size, J gene, V gene, D gene, CDR3 protein, CDR3 DNA. A D gene is named only where the DNA matches it firmly. The size field is filled for only some rows; it gives once, few, many or a size class.

abundance: many
j_gene: TRBJ1-2
v_gene: TRBV28
d_gene: -
CDR3aa: CASGPAGGLYGYTF
CDR3nt: TGTGCCAGCGGGCCCGCGGGGGGTCTCTATGGCTACACCTTC

abundance: few
j_gene: TRBJ2-1
v_gene: TRBV11-3
d_gene: -
CDR3aa: CASRTGVYNEQFF
CDR3nt: TGTGCCAGCAGAACGGGAGTCTACAATGAGCAGTTCTTC

abundance: -
j_gene: TRBJ2-5
v_gene: TRBV6-6
d_gene: -
CDR3aa: CASSYPGGGQETQYF
CDR3nt: TGTGCCAGCAGTTACCCAGGGGGGGGCCAAGAGACCCAGTACTTC

abundance: many
j_gene: TRBJ1-1
v_gene: TRBV6-1
d_gene: -
CDR3aa: CASSTSKDTEAFF
CDR3nt: TGTGCCAGCAGTACGTCCAAGGACACTGAAGCTTTCTTT

abundance: many
j_gene: TRBJ2-5
v_gene: TRBV7-3
d_gene: TRBD1
CDR3aa: CASSPGGDQETQYF
CDR3nt: TGTGCCAGCAGCCCAGGGGGCGACCAAGAGACCCAGTACTTC

abundance: many
j_gene: TRBJ2-7
v_gene: TRBV12-5
d_gene: TRBD1
CDR3aa: CASGGTGPYEQYF
CDR3nt: TGTGCTAGTGGCGGGACAGGACCCTACGAGCAGTACTTC

abundance: few
j_gene: TRBJ1-1
v_gene: TRBV27
d_gene: TRBD1
CDR3aa: CASSFSGTGAEAFF
CDR3nt: TGTGCCAGCAGTTTTTCTGGGACAGGCGCTGAAGCTTTCTTT

abundance: many
j_gene: TRBJ2-7
v_gene: TRBV12-3/TRBV12-4
d_gene: -
CDR3aa: CASSLIGGGSVYEQYF
CDR3nt: TGTGCCAGCAGTTTAATTGGGGGCGGCTCGGTTTACGAGCAGTACTTC

abundance: -
j_gene: TRBJ1-5
v_gene: TRBV9
d_gene: -
CDR3aa: CASSADGERNQPQHF
CDR3nt: TGTGCCAGCAGCGCCGACGGGGAAAGGAATCAGCCCCAGCATTTT

abundance: -
j_gene: TRBJ2-1
v_gene: TRBV20-1
d_gene: -
CDR3aa: CSFPGVSGGEQFF
CDR3nt: TGCAGTTTCCCCGGGGTTTCTGGGGGTGAGCAGTTCTTC

abundance: many
j_gene: TRBJ2-7
v_gene: TRBV15
d_gene: TRBD2
CDR3aa: CATSYGRGYEQYF
CDR3nt: TGTGCCACCTCCTACGGGAGGGGGTACGAGCAGTACTTC

abundance: many
j_gene: TRBJ2-3
v_gene: TRBV5-5
d_gene: -
CDR3aa: CASSLNTGRSTDTQYF
CDR3nt: TGTGCCAGCAGCCTCAATACAGGGAGAAGCACAGATACGCAGTATTTT

abundance: many
j_gene: TRBJ2-3
v_gene: TRBV14
d_gene: -
CDR3aa: CASSPGGFTDTQYF
CDR3nt: TGTGCCAGCAGCCCTGGGGGGTTCACAGATACGCAGTATTTT

abundance: -
j_gene: TRBJ1-1
v_gene: TRBV5-1
d_gene: -
CDR3aa: CASSSLGGDEAFF
CDR3nt: TGCGCCAGCAGCTCCCTCGGGGGAGATGAAGCTTTCTTT

abundance: -
j_gene: TRBJ2-1
v_gene: TRBV3-1
d_gene: TRBD2
CDR3aa: CASSQTSGSPGVKFF
CDR3nt: TGTGCCAGCAGTCAGACTAGCGGGAGCCCCGGGGTGAAGTTCTTC

abundance: many
j_gene: TRBJ1-2
v_gene: TRBV28
d_gene: TRBD1
CDR3aa: CASSLFGQGEHGYTF
CDR3nt: TGTGCCAGCAGTTTATTCGGACAGGGAGAACATGGCTACACCTTC

abundance: many
j_gene: TRBJ2-1
v_gene: TRBV2
d_gene: TRBD1
CDR3aa: CASTPDRSSYNEQFF
CDR3nt: TGTGCCAGCACTCCGGACAGGAGCTCCTACAATGAGCAGTTCTTC

abundance: -
j_gene: TRBJ2-7
v_gene: TRBV11-2
d_gene: -
CDR3aa: CASSFNEQYF
CDR3nt: TGTGCCAGCAGCTTCAACGAGCAGTACTTC

abundance: few
j_gene: TRBJ2-2
v_gene: TRBV6-6
d_gene: TRBD2
CDR3aa: CASSLAGFVPGELFF
CDR3nt: TGTGCCAGCAGCCTAGCGGGATTCGTTCCCGGGGAGCTGTTTTTT

abundance: few
j_gene: TRBJ1-6
v_gene: TRBV14
d_gene: -
CDR3aa: CASSQDMGPSRNSPLHF
CDR3nt: TGTGCCAGCAGCCAAGATATGGGACCAAGCAGGAATTCACCCCTCCACTTT

abundance: many
j_gene: TRBJ2-2
v_gene: TRBV7-3
d_gene: -
CDR3aa: CASSPSGGAGELFF
CDR3nt: TGTGCCAGCAGCCCCTCCGGGGGAGCCGGGGAGCTGTTTTTT

abundance: few
j_gene: TRBJ1-1
v_gene: TRBV29-1
d_gene: -
CDR3aa: CSVEAAGRYTEAFF
CDR3nt: TGCAGCGTTGAGGCGGCCGGTCGGTACACTGAAGCTTTCTTT

abundance: -
j_gene: TRBJ1-2
v_gene: TRBV19
d_gene: -
CDR3aa: CASSMERNYGYTF
CDR3nt: TGTGCCAGTAGTATGGAACGGAACTATGGCTACACCTTC

abundance: many
j_gene: TRBJ2-7
v_gene: TRBV7-8
d_gene: TRBD1
CDR3aa: CASRNPKGTATYEQYF
CDR3nt: TGTGCCAGCAGAAACCCAAAGGGGACAGCGACCTACGAGCAGTACTTC

abundance: many
j_gene: TRBJ1-1
v_gene: TRBV12-3/TRBV12-4
d_gene: TRBD1
CDR3aa: CASILGQGRTEAFF
CDR3nt: TGTGCCAGCATCCTAGGACAGGGTCGAACTGAAGCTTTCTTT

abundance: -
j_gene: TRBJ2-6
v_gene: TRBV28
d_gene: -
CDR3aa: CASVPSGAGGANVLTF
CDR3nt: TGTGCCAGCGTCCCATCGGGGGCGGGGGGGGCCAACGTCCTGACTTTC

abundance: few
j_gene: TRBJ2-7
v_gene: TRBV10-3
d_gene: -
CDR3aa: CAIGTGSKTDEQYF
CDR3nt: TGTGCCATCGGTACAGGATCGAAGACTGACGAGCAGTACTTC

abundance: many
j_gene: TRBJ1-4
v_gene: TRBV28
d_gene: -
CDR3aa: CASSLGQVYEKLFF
CDR3nt: TGTGCCAGCAGTTTAGGGCAGGTCTATGAAAAACTGTTTTTT

abundance: -
j_gene: TRBJ2-2
v_gene: TRBV11-2
d_gene: TRBD2
CDR3aa: CASSLSGLAGATDTGELFF
CDR3nt: TGTGCCAGCAGCTTATCAGGACTAGCGGGGGCCACGGACACCGGGGAGCTGTTTTTT

abundance: many
j_gene: TRBJ2-7
v_gene: TRBV18
d_gene: TRBD1
CDR3aa: CASSPQRQGTYEQYF
CDR3nt: TGTGCCAGCTCACCACAGAGACAGGGGACCTACGAGCAGTACTTC

abundance: many
j_gene: TRBJ2-5
v_gene: TRBV7-2
d_gene: -
CDR3aa: CASTRASGAQETQYF
CDR3nt: TGTGCCAGCACCCGGGCGAGCGGAGCTCAAGAGACCCAGTACTTC

abundance: many
j_gene: TRBJ1-1
v_gene: TRBV7-2
d_gene: -
CDR3aa: CASSLAGVNTEAFF
CDR3nt: TGTGCCAGCAGCTTAGCCGGGGTGAACACTGAAGCTTTCTTT

abundance: many
j_gene: TRBJ1-5
v_gene: TRBV7-2
d_gene: -
CDR3aa: CASSAQVTWDSNQPQHF
CDR3nt: TGTGCCAGCAGCGCCCAAGTCACATGGGATAGCAATCAGCCCCAGCATTTT

abundance: -
j_gene: TRBJ2-1
v_gene: TRBV5-1
d_gene: TRBD2
CDR3aa: CASSGAGTSGGGHNEQFF
CDR3nt: TGCGCCAGCAGCGGAGCCGGGACTAGCGGGGGGGGCCACAATGAGCAGTTCTTC

abundance: few
j_gene: TRBJ1-6
v_gene: TRBV12-3/TRBV12-4
d_gene: TRBD1
CDR3aa: CASSQQGNQGSPLHF
CDR3nt: TGTGCCAGCAGTCAACAGGGGAATCAGGGTTCACCCCTCCACTTT

abundance: many
j_gene: TRBJ2-3
v_gene: TRBV7-2
d_gene: -
CDR3aa: CASSSQLGDTQYF
CDR3nt: TGTGCCAGCAGCTCCCAACTAGGAGATACGCAGTATTTT

abundance: -
j_gene: TRBJ2-6
v_gene: TRBV6-2/TRBV6-3
d_gene: -
CDR3aa: CASRVNIPASSGANVLTF
CDR3nt: TGTGCCAGCAGGGTTAACATCCCCGCGTCCTCTGGGGCCAACGTCCTGACTTTC

abundance: -
j_gene: TRBJ1-1
v_gene: TRBV6-5
d_gene: TRBD1
CDR3aa: CASSEGTGRIRGTEAFF
CDR3nt: TGTGCCAGCAGTGAAGGGACAGGGAGGATTCGAGGCACTGAAGCTTTCTTT

abundance: -
j_gene: TRBJ1-2
v_gene: TRBV4-3
d_gene: -
CDR3aa: CASSQAERGANGYTF
CDR3nt: TGCGCCAGCAGCCAAGCGGAAAGGGGAGCCAATGGCTACACCTTC

abundance: few
j_gene: TRBJ1-4
v_gene: TRBV11-2
d_gene: -
CDR3aa: CASSGGLGEGLFF
CDR3nt: TGTGCCAGCAGCGGGGGGTTAGGGGAAGGACTGTTTTTT

abundance: few
j_gene: TRBJ2-1
v_gene: TRBV7-3
d_gene: -
CDR3aa: CASSLTGPNSNEQFF
CDR3nt: TGTGCCAGCAGCTTAACGGGGCCCAACTCCAATGAGCAGTTCTTC

abundance: many
j_gene: TRBJ1-2
v_gene: TRBV27
d_gene: TRBD1
CDR3aa: CASSFQLRSGQGARGYTF
CDR3nt: TGTGCCAGCAGTTTTCAGTTAAGGTCGGGACAGGGGGCACGTGGCTACACCTTC

abundance: many
j_gene: TRBJ2-3
v_gene: TRBV5-1
d_gene: -
CDR3aa: CASSWGLKDTQYF
CDR3nt: TGCGCCAGCAGCTGGGGCTTGAAGGATACGCAGTATTTT

abundance: many
j_gene: TRBJ2-1
v_gene: TRBV27
d_gene: TRBD2
CDR3aa: CASSPSGGSSYNEQFF
CDR3nt: TGTGCCAGCAGTCCTAGCGGGGGGAGCTCCTACAATGAGCAGTTCTTC

abundance: many
j_gene: TRBJ2-5
v_gene: TRBV7-2
d_gene: -
CDR3aa: CASSLQRGGRETQYF
CDR3nt: TGTGCCAGCAGCTTACAAAGGGGGGGCCGTGAGACCCAGTACTTC

abundance: many
j_gene: TRBJ2-7
v_gene: TRBV7-9
d_gene: -
CDR3aa: CASSLSDSAYEQYF
CDR3nt: TGTGCCAGCAGCTTAAGTGACTCGGCCTACGAGCAGTACTTC

abundance: -
j_gene: TRBJ2-1
v_gene: TRBV20-1
d_gene: TRBD2
CDR3aa: CSARDGGREGSYNEQFF
CDR3nt: TGCAGTGCTAGAGATGGTGGTCGGGAGGGGTCCTACAATGAGCAGTTCTTC

abundance: -
j_gene: TRBJ1-4
v_gene: TRBV20-1
d_gene: -
CDR3aa: CSARDSRGEKLFF
CDR3nt: TGCAGTGCTAGGGACTCTCGAGGAGAAAAACTGTTTTTT

abundance: many
j_gene: TRBJ2-3
v_gene: TRBV7-2
d_gene: -
CDR3aa: CASSRKVGPFTDTQYF
CDR3nt: TGTGCCAGCAGCCGAAAAGTGGGGCCCTTCACAGATACGCAGTATTTT

abundance: many
j_gene: TRBJ1-1
v_gene: TRBV19
d_gene: -
CDR3aa: CASSMVGVTEAFF
CDR3nt: TGTGCCAGTAGTATGGTCGGGGTCACTGAAGCTTTCTTT

abundance: many
j_gene: TRBJ2-1
v_gene: TRBV7-2
d_gene: -
CDR3aa: CASSLGRYNEQFF
CDR3nt: TGTGCCAGCAGCTTAGGGCGTTACAATGAGCAGTTCTTC

abundance: many
j_gene: TRBJ2-7
v_gene: TRBV7-2
d_gene: -
CDR3aa: CASTSGGEQYF
CDR3nt: TGTGCCAGCACATCGGGTGGCGAGCAGTACTTC

abundance: -
j_gene: TRBJ2-7
v_gene: TRBV6-5
d_gene: TRBD1
CDR3aa: CASRTGSGEQYF
CDR3nt: TGTGCCAGCCGGACAGGGTCAGGAGAGCAGTACTTC

abundance: few
j_gene: TRBJ2-7
v_gene: TRBV20-1
d_gene: -
CDR3aa: CSARRTGNEQYF
CDR3nt: TGCAGTGCTAGGCGAACAGGGAACGAGCAGTACTTC

abundance: many
j_gene: TRBJ1-6
v_gene: TRBV6-1
d_gene: -
CDR3aa: CASSSSSGTAINSPLHF
CDR3nt: TGTGCCAGCAGTTCAAGTAGTGGGACCGCCATTAATTCACCCCTCCACTTT

abundance: -
j_gene: TRBJ2-7
v_gene: TRBV9
d_gene: -
CDR3aa: CASSPAPKGTYEQYF
CDR3nt: TGTGCCAGCAGCCCCGCACCAAAGGGTACCTACGAGCAGTACTTC

abundance: -
j_gene: TRBJ2-7
v_gene: TRBV10-3
d_gene: TRBD1
CDR3aa: CAISGDRGSIHEQYF
CDR3nt: TGTGCCATCAGTGGGGACAGGGGGTCTATCCACGAGCAGTACTTC

abundance: -
j_gene: TRBJ2-2
v_gene: TRBV25-1
d_gene: -
CDR3aa: CASSEWVDTGELFF
CDR3nt: TGTGCCAGCAGTGAATGGGTGGACACCGGGGAGCTGTTTTTT

abundance: many
j_gene: TRBJ2-7
v_gene: TRBV5-4
d_gene: TRBD2
CDR3aa: CASSLRAGGLHEQYF
CDR3nt: TGTGCCAGCAGCTTGCGAGCGGGGGGCCTCCACGAGCAGTACTTC

abundance: -
j_gene: TRBJ2-1
v_gene: TRBV9
d_gene: -
CDR3aa: CASSADLANEQFF
CDR3nt: TGTGCCAGCAGCGCGGACTTGGCCAATGAGCAGTTCTTC